The following is a T cell receptor beta chain sequence with its context. Deep was the level used in running the assay. With ten immunoSEQ deep assay plates, unsorted PBMC DNA underwent sequencing. Only in-frame clones appear in the TCRdb table, and some are missing; sequencing was by immunoSEQ multiplex PCR. In the table there are some 490,000 clones, roughly 80% of which are singletons. The sample comes from a study of shared clonotypes between healthy human individuals. Healthy and HIV-negative, the adult donors had no recent acute infections or vaccinations. The germline V gene encodes CDR1 SNHLY and CDR2 FYNNEI. Trimming took off 0 bases at V and 14 bases at J, with 14 bases between the two ends. The CDR3 contains 13 residues.

The sample was PBMCs. This sequence was found in a woman aged 35 to 49 in good health. Some clones in this sample may be carry-over from other donors' samples. The V call is TRBV2, the J call TRBJ2-1, with no clear D. The CDR3 loop reads CASSEALAAGEFF. The CDR3 DNA sequence: TGTGCCAGCAGTGAAGCGCTGGCGGCTGGGGAGTTCTTC.